What follows are 12 T cell receptor beta chains derived from one specimen sequenced in a study of cytomegalovirus exposure and HLA in healthy donors listed by TCRdb under 2017. Libraries were built with the immunoSEQ multiplex PCR assay. For the multiplex PCR, a mixture combining 60 forward primers for TCR Vbeta segments and 13 reverse primers for TCR Jbeta segments was used. Held by TCRdb, this immuneACCESS table contains in-frame sequences only and omits some clones. Under half of the omission traces to an unresolved V gene where checked; the cause of the rest is unknown. The sample table contains over 75,000 clones; only one count was recorded for roughly 79% of them. 6% of the sample belongs to the ten largest clones. Sequencing was done on a sample of PBMCs. These receptor sequences come from a female donor in good health and CMV-seronegative.

The rearrangement uses TRBV6-4 and TRBJ2-1, with TRBD2 matching over 16 bases. Germline CDR1 MRHNA, CDR2 SNTAGT. V was pared by 3 bases and J by 8 bases, with 4 bases of the junction left unmatched. The CDR3 spans 16 residues. Here the CDR3 reads CASSDGTSGGAHEQFF. In DNA, the CDR3 is TGTGCCAGCAGTGATGGGACTAGCGGGGGGGCCCATGAGCAGTTCTTC.

The V and J genes are TRBV6-1 and TRBJ2-5; the D gene is possibly TRBD1 (5 bases). Germline loops: CDR1 MNHNS, CDR2 SASEGT. V lost 4 bases and J lost 5, with 8 bases in between. The CDR3 totals 12 residues. CDR3 nucleotides: TGTGCCAGCAGTGCGCCAGGGGAGACCCAGTACTTC. Amino acid sequence: CASSAPGETQYF.

This clone is a singleton in its sample. The gene calls are TRBV10-3 and TRBJ2-7; D may be TRBD1 (5 bases). Per germline, CDR1 ENHRY and CDR2 SYGVKD. The CDR3 runs 15 residues. Trimming removed 0 bases at V and 3 bases at J, with 12 bases between. The CDR3 region is CAISESWQGGYEQYF. The CDR3, as DNA: TGTGCCATCAGTGAGTCGTGGCAGGGTGGCTACGAGCAGTACTTC.

This clone was counted once. This sequence joins TRBV27 and TRBJ1-1; no reliable D call. The V gene's germline CDR1 is MNHEY and CDR2 SMNVEV (reference sequence). Trimming pared 7 bases from V and 0 bases from J, leaving 27 bases between. The CDR3 runs to 19 residues. CDR3 sequence: CASTMVRAPPLLLNTEAFF. DNA of the CDR3: TGTGCCAGCACCATGGTGAGGGCCCCTCCTTTACTGTTGAACACTGAAGCTTTCTTT.

The CDR3 DNA reads TGCGCCAGCAGCCAAGTACGGGACAATGAGCAGTTCTTC. This translates into CASSQVRDNEQFF. The chain has TRBV4-3 and TRBJ2-1; D is unresolved. Germline values: CDR1 LGHNA, CDR2 YSLEER. This CDR3 is 13 amino acids long. V lost 1 base to trimming and J lost 5 bases, with 6 bases between them.

Remarks on this clone: Other DNA sequences in this specimen translate into the identical CDR3. J is TRBJ1-2 and V is TRBV28; D remains unclear. The CDR3 is 13 residues long. The V end lost 2 bases, the J end lost 2 bases, and 6 bases lay between the germline ends. Germline CDR1 reads MDHEN; CDR2 reads SYDVKM. CDR3 sequence reads: CASSLTPNYGYTF. In DNA form, the CDR3 reads TGTGCCAGCAGTTTAACACCCAACTATGGCTACACCTTC.

This chain links TRBV28 with TRBJ2-2, with TRBD1 matching over 8 bases. The germline gives CDR1 MDHEN, CDR2 SYDVKM. Losses at the gene ends were 3 bases for V and 0 bases for J; bases not matched to a gene: 3. The length of the CDR3 is 16 residues. CDR3 DNA: TGTGCCAGCAGTTTTTGGGACAGGTCGAACACCGGGGAGCTGTTTTTT. It codes for CASSFWDRSNTGELFF.

This clone was seen a few times. The V gene is TRBV18, the J gene TRBJ1-1; D is possibly TRBD1 (5 bases). With 4 bases removed from V and 3 bases from J, the gap between germline ends came to 9 bases. The CDR3 spans 13 residues. CDR1 is KGHSH, CDR2 LQKENI, per germline. CDR3 in amino acids: CASSLGGDTEAFF. The CDR3 DNA is TGTGCCAGCTCACTCGGGGGGGACACTGAAGCTTTCTTT. Looking up the rest from reference TRBV18 and TRBJ1-1 gives the full variable domain: NAGVMQNPRHLVRRRGQEARLRCSPMKGHSHVYWYRQLPEEGLKFMVYLQKENIIDESGMPKERFSAEFPKEGPSILRIQQVVRGDSAAYFCASSLGGDTEAFFGQGTRLTVV.

This clone came up a few times. This sequence joins TRBV4-3 and TRBJ2-5; 9 bases are a match to TRBD1. V lost 4 bases and J lost 2; bases outside the gene matches: 5. The CDR3 is 15 residues long. The germline V gene encodes CDR1 LGHNA and CDR2 YSLEER. CDR3 nucleotide sequence: TGCGCCAGCAGCCGACTGGGACAGGGACAAGAGACCCAGTACTTC. This translates into CASSRLGQGQETQYF.

The sample holds a few counts of this clone. The chain carries TRBV5-1 and TRBJ2-1, with a tentative D call TRBD2 (5 bases). The CDR3 totals 15 residues. Germline CDR1 SGHRS, CDR2 YFSETQ. The V end lost 0 bases, the J end lost 2 bases, and 9 bases lay between the germline ends. The CDR3 protein is CASSLDSGTYNEQFF. DNA for the CDR3: TGCGCCAGCAGCTTGGACTCCGGGACCTACAATGAGCAGTTCTTC.

The V call is TRBV30, the J call TRBJ1-4, with a tentative D call TRBD1 (6 bases). Trimming took 4 bases from V and 2 from J, leaving 11 bases between them. The CDR3 consists of 14 residues. CDR1 is GTSNPN and CDR2 is SVGIG in the germline V gene (reference sequence). CDR3 DNA: TGTGCCTGGAACCAGGGGACGACTAATGAAAAACTGTTTTTT. Amino acid sequence: CAWNQGTTNEKLFF.

The rearrangement links TRBV5-1 to TRBJ1-1; TRBD1 is a possible D gene (6 bases). The germline V and J ends were trimmed by 6 bases and 0 bases, with 12 bases remaining between them. Per the germline V gene, CDR1 is SGHRS and CDR2 is YFSETQ. CDR3 length: 14 amino acids. The CDR3 DNA reads as TGCGCCAGCACCCAACAGGGAATGAACACTGAAGCTTTCTTT. Protein sequence: CASTQQGMNTEAFF.